This T cell receptor (beta chain) was obtained from a study of HIV-infected patients and healthy controls. The V segment lost 0 bases and the J segment 6 bases; nucleotides outside the gene matches: 7. CDR3 length equals 15 residues. Germline CDR1 and CDR2: MNHEY and SVGAGI. Whole blood was used without fractionation, so all unsorted peripheral T cells were included. This clonotype was found many times. Reverse transcription used about 500 ng RNA and constant-region primers for alpha and beta. Separate chain-specific third strand synthesis with multiplexing indices produced the alpha and beta libraries. TCRdb analysed the 5' RACE reads with MiXCR anew, one entry per CDR3 protein. Here the sample spans more than 4,500 distinct CDR3 sequences, roughly 10% being singletons.

The TCR was taken from an adult with HIV infection. Sequences were derived from blood, sampled before antiretroviral therapy. The chain combines TRBV6-5 with TRBJ2-5; 7 bases match TRBD1. In DNA, the CDR3 is TGTGCCAGCAGTTACTCGGCGACAGGGTTGCAGACCCAGTACTTC. This gives the protein CASSYSATGLQTQYF.